The 27 T cell receptor beta chains given below trace back to one sample, sequenced in a study of Ad26.COV2.S vaccination and SARS-CoV-2 variants. Treatment indicated: around 19 received Ad26.COV2.S at low or high dose, single or two shots; roughly five received placebo; per-sample allocation not given. The samples were gathered on day 63 after the first injection of vaccine or placebo. The assay was immunoSEQ multiplex PCR, and TCRdb's table has in-frame clones only and misses some. The sample contains a few hundred thousand clones, around four fifths of which appear only once. The material was peripheral blood, obtained in a trial of Ad26.COV2.S vaccine versus placebo. The receptors were sampled from a person aged 18-60 years who received the Ad26.COV2.S COVID-19 vaccine or a placebo.

The chain has TRBV5-4 and TRBJ1-2, with no clear D. The CDR3 extends over 12 amino acids. Trimming took off 3 bases at V and 5 bases at J, with 8 bases between the two ends. Germline CDR1 is SGHNT and CDR2 is YYREEE (reference sequence). CDR3 bases: TGTGCCAGCAGCTCCGGATTTTATGGCTACACCTTC. Its translation is CASSSGFYGYTF.

The CDR3 bases are TGCGCCAGCAGCGGGGGGAAGGGGAGAGTAGATGGCTACACCTTC. Amino acid sequence: CASSGGKGRVDGYTF. The genes are TRBV5-1 and TRBJ1-2; a possible D gene is TRBD1 (5 bases). The CDR3 is 15 amino acids. Trimming took 4 bases from V and 6 from J, leaving 19 bases between them. CDR1 is SGHRS, CDR2 YFSETQ, per germline.

The chain is built from TRBV6-5 and TRBJ1-1; no clear D gene. The germline CDR1 and CDR2 sequences are MNHEY and SVGAGI. Trimming pared 7 bases from V and 10 bases from J, leaving 13 bases between. The CDR3 loop spans 11 amino acids. The CDR3 region is CASTREGGAFF. The CDR3 DNA sequence: TGTGCCAGCACCCGGGAGGGAGGAGCTTTCTTT.

The genes are TRBV2 and TRBJ2-5; a weak D match, TRBD1 (6 bases). This CDR3 is 14 amino acids long. Germline CDR1 and CDR2: SNHLY and FYNNEI. With 5 bases removed from V and 5 bases from J, the gap between germline ends came to 15 bases. The CDR3 loop is CASSFQDRKETQYF. CDR3 bases: TGTGCCAGCAGTTTTCAGGACAGAAAGGAGACCCAGTACTTC. Looking up the rest from reference TRBV2 and TRBJ2-5 gives the full variable domain: EPEVTQTPSHQVTQMGQEVILRCVPISNHLYFYWYRQILGQKVEFLVSFYNNEISEKSEIFDDQFSVERPDGSNFTLKIRSTKLEDSAMYFCASSFQDRKETQYFGPGTRLLVL.

The chain uses TRBV29-1 and TRBJ2-5; 7 bases are shared with TRBD2. V lost 4 bases to trimming and J lost 1 base; unmatched junction nucleotides: 6. Germline CDR1 reads SQVTM; CDR2 reads ANQGSEA. The CDR3 length is 14 residues. The CDR3 loop reads CSVGLADVQETQYF. CDR3 nucleotides: TGCAGCGTTGGACTAGCAGACGTCCAAGAGACCCAGTACTTC.

The V gene is TRBV5-4, the J gene TRBJ2-3; TRBD2 aligns across 10 bases. The CDR3 runs to 16 residues. Per germline, CDR1 SGHNT and CDR2 YYREEE (reference sequence). Unmatched junction bases numbered 4, after V lost 0 bases and J lost 3 bases. The chain's CDR3 is CASSLALAGVTDTQYF. The CDR3 DNA reads as TGTGCCAGCAGCTTGGCCCTAGCGGGAGTAACAGATACGCAGTATTTT. The full variable domain, in which reference TRBV5-4 and TRBJ2-3 provide the parts outside the CDR3, is ETGVTQSPTHLIKTRGQQVTLRCSSQSGHNTVSWYQQALGQGPQFIFQYYREEENGRGNFPPRFSGLQFPNYSSELNVNALELDDSALYLCASSLALAGVTDTQYFGPGTRLTVL.

This clone came up once. The chain combines TRBV7-2 with TRBJ1-2; D gene ambiguous. Trimming cost V 4 bases and J 5 bases, with 14 bases left between them. This CDR3 comprises 14 residues. Germline CDR1 and CDR2: SGHTA and FQGNSA. The CDR3 region is CASSSQAAVYGYTF. The CDR3, as DNA: TGTGCCAGCAGCTCCCAGGCGGCAGTTTATGGCTACACCTTC.

The rearrangement links TRBV4-3 to TRBJ2-7; D call uncertain. The CDR3 length is 14 residues. Between the trimmed V and J ends, which lost 0 bases and 5 bases, there was a span of 11 bases. The germline gives CDR1 LGHNA, CDR2 YSLEER. CDR3 nucleotides: TGCGCCAGCAGCCAAGATCGGGTAGAGGACGAGCAGTACTTC. Translating gives CASSQDRVEDEQYF.

The table lists this clone with a count of one. Written as DNA, the CDR3 is TGTGCCAGCAGCTTGTATGAAAAACTGTTTTTT. This codes for CASSLYEKLFF. V and J are TRBV7-9 and TRBJ1-4; D not certain. The CDR3 is 11 residues long. Per the germline V gene, CDR1 is SEHNR and CDR2 is FQNEAQ (reference sequence). Trimming removed 3 bases from V and 6 bases from J, with 2 bases in between.

V usage is TRBV5-1 and J usage is TRBJ2-4; D unclear. The CDR3 is 13 amino acids. V lost 3 bases to trimming and J lost 4 bases, with 8 bases between them. Germline CDR1 is SGHRS and CDR2 is YFSETQ. In nucleotides, the CDR3 is TGCGCCAGCAGCTCCGGCCGTAAAAACATTCAGTACTTC. Its translation is CASSSGRKNIQYF.

V usage is TRBV12-5 and J usage is TRBJ2-6, with a possible D match to TRBD2 (6 bases). The V gene's germline CDR1 is LGHNT and CDR2 FRNRAP. CDR3 length: 16 residues. V was pared by 0 bases and J by 1 base, with 7 bases between. Written as DNA, the CDR3 is TGTGCTAGTGGTTTGGTGGAGGGATCTGGGGCCAACGTCCTGACTTTC. Its protein product is CASGLVEGSGANVLTF.

This clone has just one count. The J gene is TRBJ1-6, the V gene TRBV11-3, with D unclear. V was cut by 1 base and J by 6 bases, with 10 bases left in between. From germline, CDR1 is SGHNT and CDR2 YENEEA. The CDR3 covers 15 residues. The CDR3 loop is CASSLGWTLNSPLHF. In DNA, the CDR3 is TGTGCCAGCAGCTTAGGTTGGACCCTTAATTCACCCCTCCACTTT.

The chain has TRBV18 and TRBJ1-2; D gene ambiguous. Germline-derived CDR1 and CDR2 are KGHSH and LQKENI. V was pared by 2 bases and J by 0 bases, with 10 bases between. The CDR3 is made up of 15 amino acids. The CDR3 DNA is TGTGCCAGCTCACCAATTGGAGACACTAACTATGGCTACACCTTC. Residues: CASSPIGDTNYGYTF.

V and J are TRBV19 and TRBJ1-1, with 8 bases that match TRBD1. CDR1 and CDR2 (germline): LNHDA, SQIVND (reference sequence). V shed 5 bases and J 7 bases; nucleotides not matched to a gene: 6. This CDR3 is 13 amino acids long. As DNA, the CDR3 is TGTGCCAGTAGTGGGGACGACAGGGGTGAAGCTTTCTTT. This encodes CASSGDDRGEAFF.

This chain connects TRBV3-1 (or the pseudogene TRBV3-2) to TRBJ2-3; 9 bases map to TRBD2. The germline CDR1 and CDR2 sequences are LGHDT and YNNKEL (reference sequence). The trim removed 4 bases at V and 0 bases at J, leaving 5 bases unmatched. This CDR3 spans 16 amino acids. The CDR3 DNA sequence: TGTGCCAGCAGCCGCGGGACTAGCCTTAGCACAGATACGCAGTATTTT. Translated, it gives CASSRGTSLSTDTQYF.

The V call is TRBV5-4, the J call TRBJ2-7, with 9 bases that match TRBD2. CDR1 is SGHNT and CDR2 is YYREEE in the germline V gene (reference sequence). The CDR3 contains 16 residues. V gave up 4 bases and J gave up 2 bases; unmatched junction bases: 10. The CDR3 nucleotides are TGTGCCAGCAGCCCCGAATCTAGCGGGATACCCTACGAGCAGTACTTC. Translated, it gives CASSPESSGIPYEQYF.

The chain couples TRBV9 to TRBJ1-5; unclear D gene. The germline V gene has CDR1 SGDLS and CDR2 YYNGEE. V was shortened by 3 bases and J by 3 bases, with 7 bases between the two germline ends. This CDR3 comprises 13 residues. The CDR3 sequence: CASSAGVNQPQHF. The CDR3 region has the DNA TGTGCCAGCAGCGCAGGCGTCAATCAGCCCCAGCATTTT.

This chain connects TRBV2 to TRBJ1-2; D remains unclear. This CDR3 spans 11 amino acids. With 2 bases removed from V and 13 bases from J, the gap between germline ends came to 11 bases. Germline V lookup: CDR1 SNHLY, CDR2 FYNNEI. The CDR3 DNA is TGTGCCAGCAGTGAATTGGCCTGGGGCACCTTC. Translation gives CASSELAWGTF. Drawing the rest from reference TRBV2 and TRBJ1-2, the complete variable domain is EPEVTQTPSHQVTQMGQEVILRCVPISNHLYFYWYRQILGQKVEFLVSFYNNEISEKSEIFDDQFSVERPDGSNFTLKIRSTKLEDSAMYFCASSELAWGTFGSGTRLTVV.

The J gene is TRBJ2-7, the V gene TRBV2; D is perhaps TRBD1 (5 bases). Germline values: CDR1 SNHLY, CDR2 FYNNEI. Trimming shortened V by 6 bases and J by 1 base, and 7 bases separated the two germline ends. The CDR3 consists of 12 residues. For the CDR3, the DNA is TGTGCCAGCAGAAGACAGTCCTACGAGCAGTACTTC. Amino acids: CASRRQSYEQYF.

V and J are TRBV15 and TRBJ2-5; maybe TRBD2 (5 bases). The germline V gene has CDR1 LNHNV and CDR2 YYDKDF (reference sequence). The CDR3 totals 16 residues. V lost 0 bases, J lost 2 bases, and 13 bases lay in between. CDR3 DNA sequence: TGTGCCACCAGCAGAGATAGGAGCGGAGCACAAGAGACCCAGTACTTC. This gives the protein CATSRDRSGAQETQYF.

The gene calls are TRBV5-6 and TRBJ1-1; D call uncertain. The CDR3 length is 16 residues. Germline loops: CDR1 SGHDT, CDR2 YYEEEE. V gave up 1 base and J gave up 4 bases, with 17 bases separating them. The CDR3, as DNA: TGTGCCAGCAGCTTGCTCGGTTTAGGGAGGAGCACTGAAGCTTTCTTT. Its translation is CASSLLGLGRSTEAFF.

The chain is built from TRBV7-2 and TRBJ1-1; D unclear. The CDR3 is made up of 13 amino acids. The V end lost 4 bases, the J end lost 2 bases, and 8 bases lay between the germline ends. Per germline, CDR1 SGHTA and CDR2 FQGNSA. CDR3: CASSYSGNTEAFF. The CDR3 region has the DNA TGTGCCAGCAGCTACAGCGGAAACACTGAAGCTTTCTTT.

V is TRBV19 and J is TRBJ1-1; 9 nucleotides match TRBD1. The germline gives CDR1 LNHDA, CDR2 SQIVND (reference sequence). CDR3 length: 14 amino acids. V lost 5 bases, J lost 4 bases, and 5 bases stayed unmatched. CDR3 coding DNA: TGTGCCAGTAGTTCGGGACAGGGAACCACTGAAGCTTTCTTT. Amino acid sequence: CASSSGQGTTEAFF.

The V gene is TRBV9, the J gene TRBJ1-6; no definite D call. Germline V gives CDR1 SGDLS, CDR2 YYNGEE. This CDR3 contains 16 residues. Trimming removed 3 bases at V and 6 bases at J, with 16 bases between. CDR3 sequence (DNA): TGTGCCAGCAGCGCCGAGACACCTTACTCTAATTCACCCCTCCACTTT. Its protein product is CASSAETPYSNSPLHF. The full variable domain, with the rest looked up from reference TRBV9 and TRBJ1-6, is DSGVTQTPKHLITATGQRVTLRCSPRSGDLSVYWYQQSLDQGLQFLIQYYNGEERAKGNILERFSAQQFPDLHSELNLSSLELGDSALYFCASSAETPYSNSPLHFGNGTRLTVT.

The chain uses TRBV27 and TRBJ2-2; 11 bases are a match to TRBD2. The CDR3 is made up of 18 amino acids. With V trimmed by 5 bases and J by 1 base, 9 bases remained unmatched. Germline V gives CDR1 MNHEY, CDR2 SMNVEV (reference sequence). CDR3 protein: CASSPNYLAGGNTGELFF. In DNA form, the CDR3 reads TGTGCCAGCAGTCCAAACTATCTAGCGGGAGGGAACACCGGGGAGCTGTTTTTT.

V and J are TRBV6-5 and TRBJ1-5; no reliable D call. Germline V gives CDR1 MNHEY, CDR2 SVGAGI. The CDR3 totals 13 residues. The germline V and J ends were trimmed by 6 bases and 0 bases, with 6 bases remaining between them. CDR3 sequence (DNA): TGTGCCAGCAGCGGTTATAGCAATCAGCCCCAGCATTTT. This encodes CASSGYSNQPQHF.

The chain carries TRBV7-8 and TRBJ1-3; no firm D call. CDR1 is SGHVS, CDR2 FQNEAQ, per germline. V lost 4 bases and J 10 bases, leaving 17 bases between the germline ends. CDR3 length: 14 residues. The CDR3 region has the DNA TGTGCCAGCAGCTCCCGGTGGCGGGATGGAACCATATATTTT. As protein: CASSSRWRDGTIYF.